A selection of T cell receptor beta chains follows, all from one sample in a study of shared T cell receptors in the human thymus. Generated by immunoSEQ multiplex PCR, the TCRdb table keeps only in-frame clones and is missing some. The data hold some 700,000 clones, with approximately 88% observed a single time. The data also belong to a second study, concerning human thymus T cells.

Sequenced input: thymocytes. The receptors were gathered from a boy less than two years old with a congenital heart defect. Each CDR3 is given without its conserved first and last residue. Each record gives: V gene, J gene, CDR3 length, CDR3 protein.

>TRBV18|TRBJ2-5|11
ASSREGEETQY
>TRBV5-6|TRBJ2-7|11
ASSARDYHEQY
>TRBV28|TRBJ2-3|19
ASSNDWATSKDPRGTDTQY
>TRBV21-1|TRBJ2-7|14
ASSPLGQGVVYEQY
>TRBV9|TRBJ2-2|13
ASSVPGTGVGELF
>TRBV29-1|TRBJ2-1|13
SVQFRDSSYNEQF
>TRBV6-5|TRBJ1-1|11
ASRGPIGTEAF
>TRBV4-3|TRBJ1-2|15
ASSRQGRDRESYGYT
>TRBV18|TRBJ1-1|13
ASSPLGQVNTEAF
>TRBV19|TRBJ2-2|16
ASSIVNSGRANTGELF
>TRBV6-6|TRBJ1-1|14
ASSFPRGTGGSEAF
>TRBV6-6|TRBJ1-3|14
ASSWAYRGSGNTIY
>TRBV25-1|TRBJ2-1|11
ASRAGTTHEQF
>TRBV19|TRBJ2-7|13
ASNPRGGTTYEQY
>TRBV7-2|TRBJ2-7|14
ASSPGLAGETYEQY
>TRBV10-2|TRBJ2-7|14
ASRPSLAGGPNEQY
>TRBV4-3|TRBJ2-5|13
ASSARDSTGETQY
>TRBV10-3|TRBJ2-7|15
AISENRSGSSSYEQY
>TRBV2|TRBJ2-2|11
ASSENCTGELF
>TRBV5-4|TRBJ2-7|13
ASQNSGSPLGEQY
>TRBV6-5|TRBJ2-7|11
ASSYLQGNEQY
>TRBV28|TRBJ2-7|10
ASRLGHHEQY
>TRBV4-3|TRBJ2-7|14
ASSQDRREGRNEQY
>TRBV6-4|TRBJ1-2|14
ASSPTGTAYNYGYT
>TRBV5-1|TRBJ2-7|15
ASSPEDPHGGNYEQY
>TRBV7-9|TRBJ2-7|12
ASSCRDRDYEQY
>TRBV6-5|TRBJ2-7|13
ASSSRDNNHYEQY
>TRBV27|TRBJ1-5|18
ASSLNRDRRGGHSNQPQH
>TRBV28|TRBJ2-7|11
ASSWEGSHEQY
>TRBV29-1|TRBJ2-5|17
SVAGGGTSGSWYQETQY
>TRBV25-1|TRBJ2-7|15
ASSEYPPQGPTYEQY
>TRBV7-2|TRBJ2-1|11
ASSPGGGNEQF
>TRBV7-2|TRBJ2-3|13
ASSHQRAGTDTQY
>TRBV7-9|TRBJ2-1|12
AGAGTSGHNEQF
>TRBV19|TRBJ2-7|12
ASSIRRGLHEQY
>TRBV2|TRBJ2-7|12
ASSERDRGHEQY
>TRBV27|TRBJ2-2|13
ASRPGTGTDGELF
>TRBV5-5|TRBJ1-3|16
ASSSRQAPLFSGNTIY
>TRBV21-1|TRBJ1-2|13
ASSKGRTGGGGYT
>TRBV14|TRBJ2-7|11
ASSQAIPSEQY
>TRBV21-1|TRBJ2-1|14
ASSRASGREANEQF
>TRBV11-3|TRBJ2-1|17
ASSLDPVGLAGESNEQF
>TRBV14|TRBJ2-1|17
ASSQGGTSPASSYNEQF
>TRBV5-6|TRBJ2-7|12
ASSSHRGFYEQY
>TRBV28|TRBJ1-1|11
ASSLSRGTEAF
>TRBV27|TRBJ2-3|15
ASSLSVRGSGTDTQY